The sample holds a few counts of the clone carrying this TCR beta chain. Its target is unknown. The entry originates in a study of vaccination and CD4 T cells after COVID-19. The treatment: roughly nine-day PBMC culture with coronavirus spike peptide pools or control peptides (ViraFEST assay). An Oncomine TCR Beta short-read assay was used to sequence the DNA from cultured CD4+ T cells. MiXCR, run by TCRdb on the PCR reads, gives a single entry per CDR3 protein. The sample has approximately 15,000 distinct CDR3 sequences, 53% seen once. Per germline, CDR1 LNHDA and CDR2 SQIVND (reference sequence). With V trimmed by 5 bases and J by 4 bases, 6 bases remained unmatched. The CDR3 runs to 14 residues.

The receptor's source is a human donor who had recovered from COVID-19. Sequenced material: CD4+ T cells from blood, cultured in vitro. The chain links TRBV19 to TRBJ2-5; 8 positions agree with TRBD1. The DNA for the CDR3 is TGTGCCAGTAGTGACCTGGGACAGGCAGAGACCCAGTACTTC. Its translation is CASSDLGQAETQYF.